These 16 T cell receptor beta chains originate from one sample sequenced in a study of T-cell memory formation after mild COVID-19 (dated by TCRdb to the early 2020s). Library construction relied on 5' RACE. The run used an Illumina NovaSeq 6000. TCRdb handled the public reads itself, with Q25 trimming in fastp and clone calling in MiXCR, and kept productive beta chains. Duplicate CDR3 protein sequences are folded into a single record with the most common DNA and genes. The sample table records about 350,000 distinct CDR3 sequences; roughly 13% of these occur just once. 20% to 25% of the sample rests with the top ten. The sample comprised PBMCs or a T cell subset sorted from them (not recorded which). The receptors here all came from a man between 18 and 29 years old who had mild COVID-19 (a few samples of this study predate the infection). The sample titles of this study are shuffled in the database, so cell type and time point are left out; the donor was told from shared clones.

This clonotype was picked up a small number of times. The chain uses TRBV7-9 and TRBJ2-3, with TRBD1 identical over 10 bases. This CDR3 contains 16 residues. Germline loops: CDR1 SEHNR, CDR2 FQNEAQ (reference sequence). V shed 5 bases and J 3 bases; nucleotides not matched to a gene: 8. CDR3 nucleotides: TGTGCCAGCAGCATCCGGGACAGGGGTTGGACAGATACGCAGTATTTT. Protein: CASSIRDRGWTDTQYF.

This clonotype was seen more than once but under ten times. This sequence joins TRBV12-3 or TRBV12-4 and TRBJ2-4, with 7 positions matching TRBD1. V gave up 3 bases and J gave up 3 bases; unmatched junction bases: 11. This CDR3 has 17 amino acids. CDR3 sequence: CASSFGTDSSSKNIQYF. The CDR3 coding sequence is TGTGCCAGCAGTTTTGGGACAGACTCTTCTAGCAAAAACATTCAGTACTTC.

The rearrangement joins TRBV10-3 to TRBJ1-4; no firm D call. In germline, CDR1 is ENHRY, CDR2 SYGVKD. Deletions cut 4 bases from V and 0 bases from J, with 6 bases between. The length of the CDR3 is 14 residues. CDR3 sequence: CAISAAATNEKLFF. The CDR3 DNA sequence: TGTGCCATCAGTGCCGCCGCAACTAATGAAAAACTGTTTTTT.

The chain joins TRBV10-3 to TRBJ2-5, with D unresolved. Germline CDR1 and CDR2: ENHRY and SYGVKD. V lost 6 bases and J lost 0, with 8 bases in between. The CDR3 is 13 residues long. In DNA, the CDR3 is TGTGCCATCAGGACCCAGAACCAAGAGACCCAGTACTTC. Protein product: CAIRTQNQETQYF.

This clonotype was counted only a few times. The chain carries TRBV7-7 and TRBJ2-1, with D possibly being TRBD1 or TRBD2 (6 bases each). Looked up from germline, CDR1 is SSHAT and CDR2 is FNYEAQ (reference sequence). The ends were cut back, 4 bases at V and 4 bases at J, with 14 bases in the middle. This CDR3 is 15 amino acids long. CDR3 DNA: TGTGCCAGCAGCTCGGGGTCGGGGGCATACAATGAGCAGTTCTTC. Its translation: CASSSGSGAYNEQFF. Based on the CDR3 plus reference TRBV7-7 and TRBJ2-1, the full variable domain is GAGVSQSPRYKVTKRGQDVTLRCDPISSHATLYWYQQALGQGPEFLTYFNYEAQPDKSGLPSDRFSAERPEGSISTLTIQRTEQRDSAMYRCASSSGSGAYNEQFFGPGTRLTVL.

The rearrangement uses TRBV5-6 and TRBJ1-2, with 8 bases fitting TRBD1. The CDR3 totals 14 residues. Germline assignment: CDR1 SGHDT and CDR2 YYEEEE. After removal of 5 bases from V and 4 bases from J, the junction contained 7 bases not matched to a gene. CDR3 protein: CASRVDRELYGYTF. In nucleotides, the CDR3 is TGTGCCAGCAGAGTGGACAGGGAACTCTATGGCTACACCTTC.

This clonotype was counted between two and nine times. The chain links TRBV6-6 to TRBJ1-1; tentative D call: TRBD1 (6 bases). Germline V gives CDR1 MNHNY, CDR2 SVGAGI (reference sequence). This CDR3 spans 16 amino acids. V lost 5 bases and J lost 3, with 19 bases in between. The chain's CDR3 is CASSPPRRGLYTEAFF. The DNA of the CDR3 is TGTGCCAGCAGTCCCCCCCGGCGGGGGCTATACACTGAAGCTTTCTTT.

The CDR3 sequence is CASSRTWRDGYTF. CDR3 DNA: TGTGCCAGCAGCAGAACGTGGCGGGATGGCTACACCTTC. V usage is TRBV5-6 and J usage is TRBJ1-2; D is ambiguous. This CDR3 has 13 amino acids. In germline, CDR1 is SGHDT, CDR2 YYEEEE. V was shortened by 4 bases and J by 6 bases, with 13 bases between the two germline ends. The complete variable domain, with remaining parts taken from reference TRBV5-6 and TRBJ1-2, reads DAGVTQSPTHLIKTRGQQVTLRCSPKSGHDTVSWYQQALGQGPQFIFQYYEEEERQRGNFPDRFSGHQFPNYSSELNVNALLLGDSALYLCASSRTWRDGYTFGSGTRLTVV.

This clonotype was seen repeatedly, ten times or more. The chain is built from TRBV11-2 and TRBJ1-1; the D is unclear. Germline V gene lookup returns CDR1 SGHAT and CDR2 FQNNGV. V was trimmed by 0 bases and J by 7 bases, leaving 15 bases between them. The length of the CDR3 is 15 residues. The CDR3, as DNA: TGTGCCAGCAGCTTAGATTACGGAGTTAACGGTGAAGCTTTCTTT. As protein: CASSLDYGVNGEAFF.

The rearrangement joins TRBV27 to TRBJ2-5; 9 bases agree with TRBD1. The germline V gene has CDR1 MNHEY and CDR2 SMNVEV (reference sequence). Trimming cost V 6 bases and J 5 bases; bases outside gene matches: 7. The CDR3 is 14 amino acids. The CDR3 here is CASSPSDRGETQYF. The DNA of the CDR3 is TGTGCCAGCAGCCCCTCTGACAGGGGGGAGACCCAGTACTTC.

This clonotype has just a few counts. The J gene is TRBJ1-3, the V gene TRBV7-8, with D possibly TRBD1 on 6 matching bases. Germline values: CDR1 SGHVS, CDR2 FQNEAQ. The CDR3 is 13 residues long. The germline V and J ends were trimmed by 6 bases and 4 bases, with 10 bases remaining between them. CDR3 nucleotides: TGTGCCAGCAGTCCCGACAGGGGAAACACCATATATTTT. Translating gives CASSPDRGNTIYF.

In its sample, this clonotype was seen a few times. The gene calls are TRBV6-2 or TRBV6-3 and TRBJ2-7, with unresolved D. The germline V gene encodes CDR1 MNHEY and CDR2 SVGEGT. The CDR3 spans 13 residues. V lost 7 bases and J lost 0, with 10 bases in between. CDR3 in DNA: TGTGCCAGCATTGACAAGAGCTCCTACGAGCAGTACGTC. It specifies CASIDKSSYEQYV.

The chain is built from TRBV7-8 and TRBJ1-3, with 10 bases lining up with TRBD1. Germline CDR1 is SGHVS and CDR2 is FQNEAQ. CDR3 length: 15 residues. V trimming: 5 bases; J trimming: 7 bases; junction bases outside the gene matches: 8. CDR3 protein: CASSLRDRGQNTIYF. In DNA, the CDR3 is TGTGCCAGCAGCCTGAGGGACAGGGGACAGAACACCATATATTTT. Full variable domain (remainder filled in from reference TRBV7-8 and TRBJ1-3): GAGVSQSPRYKVAKRGQDVALRCDPISGHVSLFWYQQALGQGPEFLTYFQNEAQLDKSGLPSDRFFAERPEGSVSTLKIQRTQQEDSAVYLCASSLRDRGQNTIYFGEGSWLTVV.

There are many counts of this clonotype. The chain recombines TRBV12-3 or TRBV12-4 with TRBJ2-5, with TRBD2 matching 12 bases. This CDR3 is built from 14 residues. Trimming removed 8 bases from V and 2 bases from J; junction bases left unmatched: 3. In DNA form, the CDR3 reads TGTGCCAGCGGGACTAGCGGGCAACAAGAGACCCAGTACTTC. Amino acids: CASGTSGQQETQYF.

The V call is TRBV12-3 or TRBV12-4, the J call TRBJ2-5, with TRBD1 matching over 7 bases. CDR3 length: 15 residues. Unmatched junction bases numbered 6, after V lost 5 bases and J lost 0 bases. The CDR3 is CASSQAGTDQETQYF. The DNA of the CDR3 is TGTGCCAGCAGTCAAGCCGGGACAGACCAAGAGACCCAGTACTTC.

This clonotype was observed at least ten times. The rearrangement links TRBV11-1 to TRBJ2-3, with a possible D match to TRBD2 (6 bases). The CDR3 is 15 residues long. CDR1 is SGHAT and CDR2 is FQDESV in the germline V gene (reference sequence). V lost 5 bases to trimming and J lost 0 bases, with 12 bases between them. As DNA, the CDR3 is TGTGCCAGCAGCCCCCCGGGACTTAGCACAGATACGCAGTATTTT. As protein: CASSPPGLSTDTQYF.